The sequence of this TCR beta chain was determined in a study of blood T cell repertoires in COVID-19. Background on the study: From the United States, Italy and Spain came samples of acute and convalescent COVID-19. PBMCs, B-cell-depleted T cells, or T cells were the source of the cDNA or gDNA that made up the material.

Per the authors' pipeline: Researchers report that nucleated cell counts were estimated from reference gene primer amplification. Sequencing used immunoSEQ multiplex PCR; TCRdb keeps in-frame clones, though not all of them. V, J and clone size reflect that table, while D and trimming were determined from the DNA. The sample has roughly 700,000 clones; 85% to 90% are singletons. This CDR3 has 14 residues. With 2 bases removed from V and 8 bases from J, the gap between germline ends came to 15 bases. Germline CDR1 is LGHNT and CDR2 is FRNRAP. The sequencing sample was made of peripheral blood. The sequence came from a woman aged 18 to 35 with acute or convalescent COVID-19. The chain recombines TRBV12-5 with TRBJ1-2; D unclear. CDR3 region: CASGLKNGDSGYTF. The DNA for the CDR3 is TGTGCTAGTGGTTTGAAAAACGGAGACTCAGGCTACACCTTC. The whole variable domain, remainder taken from reference TRBV12-5 and TRBJ1-2, is DARVTQTPRHKVTEMGQEVTMRCQPILGHNTVFWYRQTMMQGLELLAYFRNRAPLDDSGMPKDRFSAEMPDATLATLKIQPSEPRDSAVYFCASGLKNGDSGYTFGSGTRLTVV.